This TCR beta chain is from a study of blood T cell repertoires in COVID-19. Study in general: Whether acute or convalescent, the COVID-19 samples came from the United States, Italy and Spain. Sources were T cells, B-cell-depleted T cells, or PBMCs; the material itself was cDNA or gDNA.

V was pared by 3 bases and J by 8 bases, with 5 bases of the junction left unmatched. Germline CDR1 reads SGHRS; CDR2 reads YFSETQ. The CDR3 is 15 residues long. Methods used by the authors: Scientists estimated how many nucleated cells there were by amplifying reference gene primers. TCRdb's table, derived via immunoSEQ multiplex PCR, lists solely in-frame clones and lacks some. V and J calls and clone size are copied from that table; D and trimming were computed from the DNA. Of about 140,000 clones in the sample, roughly three quarters are singletons; the top ten hold roughly 2%. The origin of this receptor is a woman in her sixties with acute or convalescent COVID-19. The J gene is TRBJ2-1, the V gene TRBV5-1; 13 positions agree with TRBD2. Sequencing was performed on peripheral blood. The CDR3 region is CASSSLAGGLDEQFF. The CDR3 coding sequence is TGCGCCAGCAGCTCACTAGCGGGAGGGTTAGATGAGCAGTTCTTC. The entire variable domain, with the rest obtained from reference TRBV5-1 and TRBJ2-1, is as follows: KAGVTQTPRYLIKTRGQQVTLSCSPISGHRSVSWYQQTPGQGLQFLFEYFSETQRNKGNFPGRFSGRQFSNSRSEMNVSTLELGDSALYLCASSSLAGGLDEQFFGPGTRLTVL.